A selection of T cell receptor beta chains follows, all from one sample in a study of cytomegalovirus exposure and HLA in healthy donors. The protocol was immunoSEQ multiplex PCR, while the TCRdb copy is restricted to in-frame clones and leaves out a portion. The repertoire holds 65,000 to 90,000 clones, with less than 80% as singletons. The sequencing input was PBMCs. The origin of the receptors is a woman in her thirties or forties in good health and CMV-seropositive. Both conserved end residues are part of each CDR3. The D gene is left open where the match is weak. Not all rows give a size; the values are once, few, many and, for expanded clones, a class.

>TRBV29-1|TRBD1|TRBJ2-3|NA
CSVGQGLGDTQYF
TGCAGCGTCGGACAGGGGCTGGGAGATACGCAGTATTTT
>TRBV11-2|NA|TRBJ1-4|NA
CASRRSHDEKLFF
TGTGCCAGCAGGAGGTCCCATGATGAAAAACTGTTTTTT
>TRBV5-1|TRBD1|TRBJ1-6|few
CASSPGQGDYNSPLHF
TGCGCCAGCAGCCCCGGACAGGGTGACTATAATTCACCCCTCCACTTT
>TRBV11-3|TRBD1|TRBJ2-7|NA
CASSLAGTGGLYEQYF
TGTGCCAGCAGCTTAGCCGGGACAGGGGGTCTCTACGAGCAGTACTTC
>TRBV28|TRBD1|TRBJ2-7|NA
CASTLGQPPTEQYF
TGTGCCAGCACCCTGGGACAGCCCCCCACGGAGCAGTACTTC
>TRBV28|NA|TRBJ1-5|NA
CASREGSNQPQHF
TGTGCCAGCAGGGAGGGAAGCAATCAGCCCCAGCATTTT
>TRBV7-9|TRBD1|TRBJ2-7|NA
CASSLPWGQGPYEQYF
TGTGCCAGCAGCCTCCCCTGGGGACAGGGCCCCTACGAGCAGTACTTC
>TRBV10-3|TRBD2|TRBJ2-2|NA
CAISGSGGSNTGELFF
TGTGCCATCAGTGGTAGCGGGGGGTCGAACACCGGGGAGCTGTTTTTT
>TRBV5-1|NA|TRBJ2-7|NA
CASTPGDTSYEQYF
TGCGCCAGCACCCCTGGGGACACCTCCTACGAGCAGTACTTC
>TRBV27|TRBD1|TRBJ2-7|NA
CASSQRQGGAISSYEQYF
TGTGCCAGCAGTCAAAGACAGGGGGGGGCGATAAGCTCCTACGAGCAGTACTTC
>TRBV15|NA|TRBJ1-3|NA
CATSRGKGYGNTIYF
TGTGCCACCAGCAGAGGCAAGGGGTACGGAAACACCATATATTTT
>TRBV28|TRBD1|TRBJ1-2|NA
CASSYGTGNYGYTF
TGTGCCAGCAGTTACGGGACAGGGAACTATGGCTACACCTTC
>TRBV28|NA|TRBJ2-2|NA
CASRAGTGELFF
TGTGCCAGCAGGGCGGGCACCGGGGAGCTGTTTTTT
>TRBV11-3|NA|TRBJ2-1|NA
CASSLGFGAAGREQFF
TGTGCCAGCAGCTTAGGGTTTGGGGCGGCTGGACGTGAACAGTTCTTC
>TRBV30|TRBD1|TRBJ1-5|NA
CAWSTGEGQPQHF
TGTGCCTGGAGCACAGGGGAAGGTCAGCCCCAGCATTTT
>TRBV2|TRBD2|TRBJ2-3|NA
CASSGGGFTDTQYF
TGTGCCAGCAGTGGCGGGGGGTTCACAGATACGCAGTATTTT
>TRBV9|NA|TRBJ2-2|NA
CASSILGGGELFF
TGTGCCAGCAGCATACTGGGGGGTGGGGAGCTGTTTTTT
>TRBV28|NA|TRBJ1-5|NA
CASSFHFPLSNQPQHF
TGTGCCAGCAGTTTTCACTTCCCGTTAAGCAATCAGCCCCAGCATTTT
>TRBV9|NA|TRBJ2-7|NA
CASSSQGFEQYF
TGTGCCAGCAGCTCCCAGGGATTTGAGCAGTACTTC
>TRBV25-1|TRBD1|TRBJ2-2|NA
CASSEYTRDSGELFF
TGTGCCAGCAGTGAATATACCCGGGACAGCGGGGAGCTGTTTTTT
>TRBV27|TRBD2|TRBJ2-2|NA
CASSLRGGPTGELFF
TGTGCCAGCAGTTTACGGGGGGGGCCCACCGGGGAGCTGTTTTTT
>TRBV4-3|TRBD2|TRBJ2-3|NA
CASSQDDIASGGAGDTQYF
TGCGCCAGCAGCCAAGATGATATTGCTAGCGGGGGGGCCGGAGATACGCAGTATTTT
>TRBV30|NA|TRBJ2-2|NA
CAWSGRGRGLGGTGGLFF
TGTGCCTGGAGCGGGAGAGGACGGGGTTTAGGTGGCACCGGGGGGCTGTTTTTT
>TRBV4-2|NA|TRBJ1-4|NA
CASSQGLETGKLFF
TGTGCCAGCAGCCAAGGCCTTGAAACGGGAAAACTGTTTTTT
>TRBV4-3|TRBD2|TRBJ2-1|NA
CASSRKRERGGPYNEQFF
TGCGCCAGCAGCCGCAAAAGAGAGCGGGGGGGCCCGTACAATGAGCAGTTCTTC
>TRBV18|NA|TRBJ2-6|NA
CASSPSRDGANVLTF
TGTGCCAGCTCACCATCGAGAGATGGGGCCAACGTCCTGACTTTC
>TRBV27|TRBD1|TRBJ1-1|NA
CASRTNRGRDTEAFF
TGTGCCAGCAGAACGAACAGGGGGCGGGATACTGAAGCTTTCTTT
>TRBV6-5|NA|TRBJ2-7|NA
CASSYRGGYEQYF
TGTGCCAGCAGTTACCGAGGGGGATACGAGCAGTACTTC
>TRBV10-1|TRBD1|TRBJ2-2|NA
CASSESVEDRVTGELFF
TGCGCCAGCAGTGAGTCTGTCGAGGACAGGGTCACCGGGGAGCTGTTTTTT
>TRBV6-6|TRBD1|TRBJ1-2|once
CASTGQGDGYTF
TGTGCCAGCACCGGACAGGGGGATGGCTACACCTTC
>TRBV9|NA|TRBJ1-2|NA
CASSIRTGYGYTF
TGTGCCAGCAGCATCCGGACGGGGTATGGCTACACCTTC
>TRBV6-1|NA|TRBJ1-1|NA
CASMEPMNTEAFF
TGTGCCAGCATGGAGCCGATGAACACTGAAGCTTTCTTT
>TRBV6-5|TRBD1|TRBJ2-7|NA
CASRRTGESYEQYF
TGTGCCAGCAGACGAACAGGGGAGTCCTACGAGCAGTACTTC
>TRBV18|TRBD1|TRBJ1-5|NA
CASSRDREGSNQPQHF
TGTGCCAGCTCCCGGGACAGGGAGGGAAGCAATCAGCCCCAGCATTTT
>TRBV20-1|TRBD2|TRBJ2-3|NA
CSAGGYDTQYF
TGCAGTGCCGGGGGGTACGATACGCAGTATTTT
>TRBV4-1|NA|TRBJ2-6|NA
CASSQPPLSGANVLTF
TGCGCCAGCAGCCAACCTCCTCTGTCCGGGGCCAACGTCCTGACTTTC
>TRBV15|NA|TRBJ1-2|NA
CATNDRRANYGYTF
TGTGCCACCAATGACCGTCGGGCTAACTATGGCTACACCTTC
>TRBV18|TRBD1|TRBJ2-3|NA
CASSSDRGTDTQYF
TGTGCCAGCTCATCGGACAGGGGGACAGATACGCAGTATTTT
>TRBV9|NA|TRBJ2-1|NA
CASSPYDSSSYNEQFF
TGTGCCAGCAGCCCCTACGACAGCAGCTCCTACAATGAGCAGTTCTTC
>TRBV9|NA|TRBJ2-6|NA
CASSIGSSGANVLTF
TGTGCCAGCAGCATAGGTAGCTCTGGGGCCAACGTCCTGACTTTC
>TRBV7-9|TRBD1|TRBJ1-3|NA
CSSSFRQGSSGNTIYF
TGTTCCAGCAGCTTTCGACAGGGGAGCTCTGGAAACACCATATATTTT
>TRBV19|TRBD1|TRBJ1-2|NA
CASRTGGKDYGYTF
TGTGCCAGTAGGACAGGGGGAAAGGACTATGGCTACACCTTC
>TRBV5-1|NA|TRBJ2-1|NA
CASRRMEGGYNEQFF
TGCGCCAGCAGGCGCATGGAGGGGGGGTACAATGAGCAGTTCTTC
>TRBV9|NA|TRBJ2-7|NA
CASSMGQNAYEQYF
TGTGCCAGCAGCATGGGGCAGAATGCCTACGAGCAGTACTTC
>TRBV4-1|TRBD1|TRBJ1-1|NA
CASSQGQGWNTEAFF
TGCGCCAGCAGCCAGGGACAGGGGTGGAACACTGAAGCTTTCTTT
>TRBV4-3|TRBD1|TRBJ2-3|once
CASSQDTGVITDTQYF
TGCGCCAGCAGCCAAGATACAGGGGTGATCACAGATACGCAGTATTTT
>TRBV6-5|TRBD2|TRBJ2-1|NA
CASSYSGTSGPNEQFF
TGTGCCAGCAGTTACTCCGGGACTAGCGGTCCCAATGAGCAGTTCTTC
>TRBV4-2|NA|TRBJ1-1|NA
CASSPTGPNTEAFF
TGTGCCAGCAGCCCGACAGGCCCGAACACTGAAGCTTTCTTT
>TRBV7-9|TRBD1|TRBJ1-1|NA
CASRMDRGEAFF
TGTGCCAGCAGAATGGACAGGGGTGAAGCTTTCTTT
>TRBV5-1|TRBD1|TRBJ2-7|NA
CASARTGRYEQYF
TGCGCCAGCGCTCGGACAGGGAGGTACGAGCAGTACTTC
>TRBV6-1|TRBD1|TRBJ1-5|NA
CASSGGQGNQPQHF
TGTGCCAGCAGTGGCGGACAGGGGAATCAGCCCCAGCATTTT
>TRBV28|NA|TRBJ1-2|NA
CASSPSRQRSYGYTF
TGTGCCAGCAGCCCTAGTAGACAGAGGAGCTATGGCTACACCTTC
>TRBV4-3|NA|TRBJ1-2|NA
CASSQDRTGFYGYTF
TGCGCCAGCAGCCAGGACCGAACAGGGTTTTATGGCTACACCTTC
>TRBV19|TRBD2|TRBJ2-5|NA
CASDPGTSRVETQYF
TGTGCCAGCGACCCCGGGACTAGCAGGGTTGAGACCCAGTACTTC